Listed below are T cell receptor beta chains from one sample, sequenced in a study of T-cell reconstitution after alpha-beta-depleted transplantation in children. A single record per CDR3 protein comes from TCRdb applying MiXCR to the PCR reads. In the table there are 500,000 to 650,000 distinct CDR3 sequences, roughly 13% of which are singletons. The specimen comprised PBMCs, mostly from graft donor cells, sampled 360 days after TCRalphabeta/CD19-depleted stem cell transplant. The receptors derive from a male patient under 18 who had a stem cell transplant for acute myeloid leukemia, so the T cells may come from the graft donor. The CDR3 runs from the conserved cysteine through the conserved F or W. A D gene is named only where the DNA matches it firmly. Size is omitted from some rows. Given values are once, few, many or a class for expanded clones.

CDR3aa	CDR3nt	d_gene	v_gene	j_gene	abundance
CASSWDRANTGELFF	TGTGCCAGCAGCTGGGACAGAGCGAACACCGGGGAGCTGTTTTTT	TRBD1	TRBV7-3	TRBJ2-2	many
CASEAGGPGTGELFF	TGTGCTAGCGAAGCGGGAGGGCCCGGCACCGGGGAGCTGTTTTTT	TRBD2	TRBV7-7	TRBJ2-2	few
CASSTGLVPLNEQFF	TGCGCCAGCAGCACGGGACTAGTACCCCTCAATGAGCAGTTCTTC	TRBD2	TRBV5-1	TRBJ2-1	few
CASSFLAGGTYNEQFF	TGCGCCAGCAGCTTTTTAGCGGGAGGGACCTACAATGAGCAGTTCTTC	TRBD2	TRBV5-1	TRBJ2-1	many
CASSPLRTGASNQPQHF	TGTGCCAGCAGTCCATTACGGACAGGGGCCAGCAATCAGCCCCAGCATTTT	TRBD1	TRBV12-3/TRBV12-4	TRBJ1-5	few
CASSQSGLAGGPLYEQYF	TGTGCCAGCTCACAATCCGGATTAGCGGGAGGGCCACTGTACGAGCAGTACTTC	TRBD2	TRBV18	TRBJ2-7	-
CASGQGDSPLHF	TGTGCCTCTGGACAGGGGGATTCACCCCTCCACTTT	TRBD1	TRBV6-5	TRBJ1-6	-
CASSLAGAPGNEQYF	TGTGCCAGCAGTTTGGCGGGAGCGCCAGGGAACGAGCAGTACTTC	TRBD2	TRBV12-3/TRBV12-4	TRBJ2-7	few
CSAASTLGVYNEQFF	TGCAGCGCTGCCTCGACCCTCGGGGTCTACAATGAGCAGTTCTTC	-	TRBV29-1	TRBJ2-1	-
CASSQGTGAPETQYF	TGCGCCAGCAGCCAAGGGACAGGGGCCCCCGAGACCCAGTACTTC	TRBD1	TRBV4-3	TRBJ2-5	-
CSAPVGGPNTGELFF	TGCAGTGCCCCAGTTGGGGGCCCGAACACCGGGGAGCTGTTTTTT	-	TRBV20-1	TRBJ2-2	many
CASNEGYSNQPQHF	TGTGCCAGCAACGAGGGGTATAGCAATCAGCCCCAGCATTTT	-	TRBV6-1	TRBJ1-5	-
CASSERLLAGETQYF	TGTGCCAGCAGTGAAAGGCTGCTAGCGGGAGAGACCCAGTACTTC	TRBD2	TRBV2	TRBJ2-5	-
CASSLPGIQSNEQFF	TGTGCCAGCAGTCTCCCCGGGATCCAGAGCAATGAGCAGTTCTTC	-	TRBV6-1	TRBJ2-1	-
CASRSSGIYEQYF	TGTGCCAGCAGATCCAGCGGGATCTACGAGCAGTACTTC	TRBD2	TRBV28	TRBJ2-7	few
CASSVGLAGNKYNEQFF	TGTGCCAGCAGCGTCGGACTAGCGGGCAATAAATACAATGAGCAGTTCTTC	TRBD2	TRBV9	TRBJ2-1	few
CASSLAMLGPDGTEAFF	TGTGCCAGCAGCTTAGCGATGTTGGGTCCGGACGGCACTGAAGCTTTCTTT	-	TRBV7-9	TRBJ1-1	many
CASSRSGPTPANF	TGTGCCAGCAGTCGTAGCGGGCCCACTCCGGCGAACTTC	TRBD2	TRBV28	TRBJ2-7	many
CASTKRGAGGYNEQFF	TGTGCCAGCACCAAGAGGGGGGCGGGAGGGTACAATGAGCAGTTCTTC	TRBD2	TRBV28	TRBJ2-1	many
CSAPTADLAKNIQYF	TGCAGTGCTCCGACTGCTGACTTAGCCAAAAACATTCAGTACTTC	-	TRBV20-1	TRBJ2-4	-
CATTFGNEQYF	TGTGCCACGACCTTTGGGAACGAGCAGTACTTC	-	TRBV24-1	TRBJ2-7	-
CSARVPGVATSTDTQYF	TGCAGTGCTAGAGTTCCGGGGGTCGCAACTAGCACAGATACGCAGTATTTT	-	TRBV20-1	TRBJ2-3	-